The clone carrying this T cell receptor (beta chain) was observed a handful of times. Its antigen remains unidentified. This specimen comes from a study of post-analysis software for immune sequencing data. Turning to the study itself: Progressive-relapsing, secondary progressive and relapsing-remitting multiple sclerosis were among the disease courses included. Findings and caveats of the study: F-measure co-clustering was strong for batch-matched samples. Comparison of patients with controls showed about 5 TRBV segments more frequent in patients, TRBV5-6, TRBV5-1 and TRBV20-1 among them. Multiple sclerosis patients showed significantly lower normalized Chao1 diversity than controls did.

Unique molecular identifiers were carried by the TCR beta cDNA libraries. Input of about 0.95 to 10 million T cells yielded 500,000 to 550,000 cDNA molecules. TCRdb re-analysed the PCR reads in MiXCR, keeping a single row per CDR3 protein. The sample holds fewer than 550,000 distinct CDR3 sequences, roughly 34% seen once. Germline CDR1 MNHNY, CDR2 SVGAGI (reference sequence). CDR3 length equals 16 residues. V lost 0 bases, J lost 1 base, and 7 bases lay in between. Sequencing was carried out using blood. The chain couples TRBV6-6 to TRBJ2-6; no firm D call. This receptor was taken from a girl aged 2-17 years with multiple sclerosis. The CDR3 protein is CASSYSSISGANVLTF. CDR3 DNA: TGTGCCAGCAGTTACTCATCGATATCTGGGGCCAACGTCCTGACTTTC.